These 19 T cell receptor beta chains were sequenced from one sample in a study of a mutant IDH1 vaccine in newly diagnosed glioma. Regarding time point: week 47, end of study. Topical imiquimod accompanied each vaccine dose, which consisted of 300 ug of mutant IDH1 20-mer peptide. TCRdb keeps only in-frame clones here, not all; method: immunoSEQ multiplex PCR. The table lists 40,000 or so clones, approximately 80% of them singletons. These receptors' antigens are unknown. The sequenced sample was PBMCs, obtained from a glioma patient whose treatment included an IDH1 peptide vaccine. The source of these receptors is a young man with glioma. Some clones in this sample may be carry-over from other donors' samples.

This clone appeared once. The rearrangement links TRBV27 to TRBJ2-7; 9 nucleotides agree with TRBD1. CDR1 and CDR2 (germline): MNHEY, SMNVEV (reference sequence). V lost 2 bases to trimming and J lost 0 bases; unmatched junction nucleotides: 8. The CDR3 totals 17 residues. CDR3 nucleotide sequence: TGTGCCAGCAGTTTAGCCAGGGGACAGGGAAACTCCTACGAGCAGTACTTC. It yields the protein CASSLARGQGNSYEQYF.

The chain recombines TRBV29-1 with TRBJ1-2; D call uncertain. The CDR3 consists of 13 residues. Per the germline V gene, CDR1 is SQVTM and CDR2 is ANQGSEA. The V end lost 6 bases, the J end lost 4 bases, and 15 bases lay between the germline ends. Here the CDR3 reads CSVYDLAGYGYTF. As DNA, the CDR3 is TGCAGCGTGTACGACTTGGCGGGCTATGGCTACACCTTC.

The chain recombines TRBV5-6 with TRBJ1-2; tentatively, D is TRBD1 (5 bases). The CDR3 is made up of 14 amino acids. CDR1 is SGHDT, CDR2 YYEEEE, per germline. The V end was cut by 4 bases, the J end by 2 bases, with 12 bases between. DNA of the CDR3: TGTGCCAGCAGCCAAGGGACGCCCAACTATGGCTACACCTTC. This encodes CASSQGTPNYGYTF.

CDR3 loop: CASSIQGMANYGYTF. The DNA for the CDR3 is TGTGCCAGTAGTATACAGGGCATGGCTAACTATGGCTACACCTTC. The V gene is TRBV19, the J gene TRBJ1-2; D might be TRBD1 (5 bases). This CDR3 is 15 amino acids long. Trimming left V 2 bases short and J 0 bases short, with 10 bases between. CDR1 LNHDA and CDR2 SQIVND come from the germline V gene (reference sequence).

CDR3 residues: CASSQDQYNEQFF. CDR3 sequence (DNA): TGCGCCAGCAGCCAAGATCAATACAATGAGCAGTTCTTC. The gene calls are TRBV4-1 and TRBJ2-1, with D hard to call. This CDR3 is 13 amino acids long. Trimming stripped 0 bases from V and 4 bases from J, with 4 bases between. Germline assignment: CDR1 MGHRA and CDR2 YSYEKL.

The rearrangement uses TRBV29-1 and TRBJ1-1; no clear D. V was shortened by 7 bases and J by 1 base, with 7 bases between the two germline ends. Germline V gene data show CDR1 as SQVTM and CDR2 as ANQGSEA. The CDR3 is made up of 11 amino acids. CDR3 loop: CSGEGNTEAFF. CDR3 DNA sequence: TGCAGCGGGGAAGGGAACACTGAAGCTTTCTTT.

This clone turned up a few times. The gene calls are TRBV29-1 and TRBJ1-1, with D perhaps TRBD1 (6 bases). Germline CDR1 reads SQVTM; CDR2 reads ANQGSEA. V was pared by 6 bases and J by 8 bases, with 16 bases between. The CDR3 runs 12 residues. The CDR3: CSVGWGAEEAFF. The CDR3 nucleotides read TGCAGCGTCGGATGGGGGGCAGAAGAAGCTTTCTTT.

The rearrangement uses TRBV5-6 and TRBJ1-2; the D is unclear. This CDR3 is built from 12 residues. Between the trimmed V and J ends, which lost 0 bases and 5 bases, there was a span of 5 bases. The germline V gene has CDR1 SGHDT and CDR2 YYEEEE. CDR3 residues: CASSLVAYGYTF. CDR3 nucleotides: TGTGCCAGCAGCTTGGTAGCTTATGGCTACACCTTC.

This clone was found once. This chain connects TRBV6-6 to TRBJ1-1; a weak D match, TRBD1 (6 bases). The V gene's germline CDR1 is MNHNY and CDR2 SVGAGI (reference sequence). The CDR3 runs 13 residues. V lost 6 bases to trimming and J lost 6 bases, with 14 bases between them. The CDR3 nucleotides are TGTGCCAGCAGCTTCCCCAGGGGCCCTGAAGCTTTCTTT. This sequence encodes CASSFPRGPEAFF.

For the CDR3, the DNA is TGTGCCAGCAGCTTGGACTGGAATTCACCCCTCCACTTT. The encoded protein is CASSLDWNSPLHF. The rearrangement uses TRBV5-5 and TRBJ1-6; D not resolved. The length of the CDR3 is 13 residues. Trimming cost V 0 bases and J 7 bases, with 5 bases left between them. Germline loops: CDR1 SGHKS, CDR2 YYEKEE (reference sequence). Using reference TRBV5-5 and TRBJ1-6 for the parts outside the CDR3, the full variable domain is DAGVTQSPTHLIKTRGQQVTLRCSPISGHKSVSWYQQVLGQGPQFIFQYYEKEERGRGNFPDRFSARQFPNYSSELNVNALLLGDSALYLCASSLDWNSPLHFGNGTRLTVT.

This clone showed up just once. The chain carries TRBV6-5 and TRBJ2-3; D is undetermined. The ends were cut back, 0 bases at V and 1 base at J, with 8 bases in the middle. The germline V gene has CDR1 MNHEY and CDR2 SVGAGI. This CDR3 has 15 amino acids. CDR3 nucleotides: TGTGCCAGCAGTTACTCTATCGCCGGCACAGATACGCAGTATTTT. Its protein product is CASSYSIAGTDTQYF.

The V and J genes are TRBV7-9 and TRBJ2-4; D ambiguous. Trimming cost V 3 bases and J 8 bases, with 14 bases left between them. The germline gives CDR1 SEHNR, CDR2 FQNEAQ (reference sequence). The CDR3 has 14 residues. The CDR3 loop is CASSLDISYDIQYF. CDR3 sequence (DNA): TGTGCCAGCAGCTTGGATATTAGCTACGACATTCAGTACTTC.

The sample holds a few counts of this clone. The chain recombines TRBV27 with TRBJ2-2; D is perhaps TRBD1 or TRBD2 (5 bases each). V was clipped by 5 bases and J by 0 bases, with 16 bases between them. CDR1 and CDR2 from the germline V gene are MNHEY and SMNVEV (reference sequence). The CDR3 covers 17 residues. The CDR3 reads CASSPGWGRANTGELFF. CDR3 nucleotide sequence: TGTGCCAGCAGTCCCGGGTGGGGGAGAGCGAACACCGGGGAGCTGTTTTTT.

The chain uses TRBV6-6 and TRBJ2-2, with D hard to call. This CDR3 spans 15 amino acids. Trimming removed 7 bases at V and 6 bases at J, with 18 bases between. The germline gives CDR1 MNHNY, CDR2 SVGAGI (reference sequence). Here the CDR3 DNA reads TGTGCCAGCACCTCCGGGCTTGTGAGACCCGGGGAGCTGTTTTTT. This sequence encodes CASTSGLVRPGELFF.

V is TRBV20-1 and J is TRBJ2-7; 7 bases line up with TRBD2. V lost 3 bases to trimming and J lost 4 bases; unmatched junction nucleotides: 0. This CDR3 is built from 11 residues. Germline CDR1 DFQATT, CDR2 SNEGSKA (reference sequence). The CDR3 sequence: CSASGGYEQYF. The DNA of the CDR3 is TGCAGTGCTAGCGGGGGGTACGAGCAGTACTTC.

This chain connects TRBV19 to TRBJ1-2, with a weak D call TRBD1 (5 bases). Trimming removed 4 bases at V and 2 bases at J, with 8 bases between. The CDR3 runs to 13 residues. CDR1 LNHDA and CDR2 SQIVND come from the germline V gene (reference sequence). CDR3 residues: CASSRGVNYGYTF. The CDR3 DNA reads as TGTGCCAGTAGTAGGGGGGTAAACTATGGCTACACCTTC.

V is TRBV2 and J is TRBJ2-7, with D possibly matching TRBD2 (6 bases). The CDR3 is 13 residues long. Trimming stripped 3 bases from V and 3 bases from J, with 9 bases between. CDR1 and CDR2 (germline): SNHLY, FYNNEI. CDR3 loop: CASSDRRVYEQYF. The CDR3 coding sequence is TGTGCCAGCAGTGATAGGAGGGTCTACGAGCAGTACTTC.

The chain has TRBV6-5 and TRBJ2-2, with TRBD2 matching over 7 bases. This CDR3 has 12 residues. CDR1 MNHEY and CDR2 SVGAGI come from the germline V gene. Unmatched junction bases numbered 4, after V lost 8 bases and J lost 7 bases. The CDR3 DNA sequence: TGTGCCAGCGGTGGGGGGGGCGGGGAGCTGTTTTTT. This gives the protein CASGGGGGELFF.

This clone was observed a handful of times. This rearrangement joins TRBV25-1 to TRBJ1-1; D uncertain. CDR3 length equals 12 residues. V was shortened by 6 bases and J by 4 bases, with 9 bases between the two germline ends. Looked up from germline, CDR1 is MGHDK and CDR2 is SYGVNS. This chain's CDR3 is CASSWASTEAFF. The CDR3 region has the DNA TGTGCCAGCAGCTGGGCCAGCACTGAAGCTTTCTTT.